This T cell receptor (beta chain) was recorded in a study of blood T cell repertoires in COVID-19. Study context: The origin of the acute and convalescent COVID-19 samples was the United States, Italy and Spain. Sources were T cells, B-cell-depleted T cells, or PBMCs; the material itself was cDNA or gDNA.

Under the authors' procedure: Amplified reference gene primers provided the basis for estimating nucleated cell counts. Clones were sequenced by immunoSEQ multiplex PCR, and TCRdb holds only the in-frame ones, with some missing. The D gene and trimming were derived from the DNA, and the V and J assignments and clone size from that table. The table has about 240,000 clones, around 88% seen once. This sequence was found in a man older than 75 with acute or convalescent COVID-19. The sample taken for sequencing was peripheral blood.

CDR3 coding DNA: TGTGCCAGCAGTGATAAGAAAGGGGGCAATCAGCCCCAGCATTTT. This codes for CASSDKKGGNQPQHF. This chain uses TRBV6-1 with TRBJ1-5; a weak D match, TRBD1 (5 bases). V shed 3 bases and J shed 2 bases, with 11 bases lying between them. Germline lookup yields CDR1 MNHNS and CDR2 SASEGT. The CDR3 spans 15 residues.